This section outlines one TCR beta chain sequence together with its context. Germline-derived CDR1 and CDR2 are KGHSH and LQKENI. The length of the CDR3 is 12 residues. Trimming left V 4 bases short and J 8 bases short, with 9 bases between. The entry originates in a study of blood T cell repertoires in COVID-19. About the research overall: COVID-19 samples collected from the United States, Italy and Spain covered acute and convalescent phases. From T cells, B-cell-depleted T cells, or PBMCs came the material, which was cDNA or gDNA.

Authors' analysis steps: Amplifying reference gene primers gave estimates of nucleated cell counts. Data came from immunoSEQ multiplex PCR; TCRdb stores just in-frame clones and leaves some out. V, J and clone size were drawn from that table, and D and trimming were deduced from the DNA. Among approximately 180,000 clones listed, roughly 88% were seen once. The clonotype comes from a man aged 60 to 69 with acute or convalescent COVID-19. Sequences were obtained from peripheral blood. J is TRBJ2-1 and V is TRBV18, with TRBD2 as a possible D gene (7 bases). CDR3 nucleotides: TGTGCCAGCTCACGGGGGGGCCATGAGCAGTTCTTC. Amino acid sequence: CASSRGGHEQFF.